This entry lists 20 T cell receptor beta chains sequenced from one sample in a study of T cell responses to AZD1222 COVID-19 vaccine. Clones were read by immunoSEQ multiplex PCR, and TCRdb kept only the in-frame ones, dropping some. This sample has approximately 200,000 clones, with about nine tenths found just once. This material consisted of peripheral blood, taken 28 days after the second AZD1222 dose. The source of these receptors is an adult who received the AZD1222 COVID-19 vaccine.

The DNA of the CDR3 is TGTGCCAGCAGCACCGGCCCAGAAGGCGGGCCCCAAAGTACCCAGTACTTC. Its protein product is CASSTGPEGGPQSTQYF. The chain uses TRBV9 and TRBJ2-5; perhaps TRBD2 as D (5 bases). The CDR3 covers 17 residues. V lost 4 bases, J lost 8 bases, and 27 bases lay in between. CDR1 is SGDLS, CDR2 YYNGEE, per germline.

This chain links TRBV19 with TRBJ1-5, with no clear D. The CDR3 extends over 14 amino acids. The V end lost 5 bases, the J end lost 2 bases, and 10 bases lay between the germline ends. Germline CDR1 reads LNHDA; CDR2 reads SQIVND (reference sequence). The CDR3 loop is CASSPRFGNQPQHF. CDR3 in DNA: TGTGCCAGTAGTCCTCGATTCGGCAATCAGCCCCAGCATTTT.

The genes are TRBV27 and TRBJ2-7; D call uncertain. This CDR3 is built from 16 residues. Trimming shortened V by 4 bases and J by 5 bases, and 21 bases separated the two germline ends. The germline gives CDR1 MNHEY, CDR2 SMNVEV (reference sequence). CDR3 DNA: TGTGCCAGCAGTTCTCCCGACATCGGAATGGCTAACGAGCAGTACTTC. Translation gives CASSSPDIGMANEQYF.

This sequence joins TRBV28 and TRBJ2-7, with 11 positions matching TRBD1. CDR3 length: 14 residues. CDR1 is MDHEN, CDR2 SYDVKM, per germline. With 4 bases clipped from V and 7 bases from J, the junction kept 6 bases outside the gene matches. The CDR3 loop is CASSSGQGVGEQYF. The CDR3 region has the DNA TGTGCCAGCAGTTCGGGACAGGGGGTGGGTGAGCAGTACTTC.

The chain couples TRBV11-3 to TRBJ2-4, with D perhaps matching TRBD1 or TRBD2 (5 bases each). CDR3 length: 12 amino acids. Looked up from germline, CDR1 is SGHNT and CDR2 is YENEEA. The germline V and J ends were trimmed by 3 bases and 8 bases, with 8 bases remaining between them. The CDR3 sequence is CASSFRGDIQYF. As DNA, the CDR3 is TGTGCCAGCAGCTTCAGAGGGGACATTCAGTACTTC.

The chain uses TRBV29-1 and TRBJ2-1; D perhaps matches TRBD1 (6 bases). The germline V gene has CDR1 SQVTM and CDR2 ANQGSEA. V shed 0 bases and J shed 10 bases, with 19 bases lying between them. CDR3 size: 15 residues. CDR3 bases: TGCAGCGTTGAAGACCCCAGGGGTTCCTTGGGGGAGCAGTTCTTC. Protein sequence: CSVEDPRGSLGEQFF.

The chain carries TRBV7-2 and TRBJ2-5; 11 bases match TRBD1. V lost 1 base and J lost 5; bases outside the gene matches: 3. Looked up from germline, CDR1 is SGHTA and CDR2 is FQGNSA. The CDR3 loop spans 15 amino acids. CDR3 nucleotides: TGTGCCAGCAGCTTAGGGACAGGGGGCACGGAGACCCAGTACTTC. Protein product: CASSLGTGGTETQYF.

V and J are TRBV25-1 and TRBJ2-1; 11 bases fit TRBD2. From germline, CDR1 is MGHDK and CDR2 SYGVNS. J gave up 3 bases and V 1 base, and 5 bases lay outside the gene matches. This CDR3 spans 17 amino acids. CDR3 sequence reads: CASSESGTSGFYNEQFF. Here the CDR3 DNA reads TGTGCCAGCAGTGAATCAGGGACTAGCGGTTTCTACAATGAGCAGTTCTTC.

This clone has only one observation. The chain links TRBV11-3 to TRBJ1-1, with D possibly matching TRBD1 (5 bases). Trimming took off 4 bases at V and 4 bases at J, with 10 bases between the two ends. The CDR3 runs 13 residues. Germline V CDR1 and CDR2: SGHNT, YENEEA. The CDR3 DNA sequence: TGTGCCAGCAGCTCTAACGGGGGCACTGAAGCTTTCTTT. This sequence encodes CASSSNGGTEAFF.

This CDR3 reads CASSLRTDTQYF. The DNA for the CDR3 is TGTGCCAGCAGCTTGCGGACAGATACGCAGTATTTT. The rearrangement uses TRBV5-8 and TRBJ2-3; D call uncertain. Germline V gene lookup returns CDR1 SGHTS and CDR2 YDEGEE. Trimming stripped 1 base from V and 3 bases from J, with 3 bases between. The CDR3 covers 12 residues.

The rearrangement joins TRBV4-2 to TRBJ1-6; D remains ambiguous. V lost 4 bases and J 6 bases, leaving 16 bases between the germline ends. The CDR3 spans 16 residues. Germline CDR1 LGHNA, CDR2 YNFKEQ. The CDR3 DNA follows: TGTGCCAGCAGCCCCCGGGGAAGGGATACTAATTCACCCCTCCACTTT. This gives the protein CASSPRGRDTNSPLHF.

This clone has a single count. The DNA of the CDR3 is TGTGCCAGTAGTCCCGAGGGGACAATTAACGTCGAGCAGTACTTC. As protein: CASSPEGTINVEQYF. The chain recombines TRBV19 with TRBJ2-7, with D possibly matching TRBD1 (6 bases). Germline values: CDR1 LNHDA, CDR2 SQIVND (reference sequence). V dropped 5 bases and J dropped 6 bases, with 20 bases sitting between them. CDR3 length: 15 residues.

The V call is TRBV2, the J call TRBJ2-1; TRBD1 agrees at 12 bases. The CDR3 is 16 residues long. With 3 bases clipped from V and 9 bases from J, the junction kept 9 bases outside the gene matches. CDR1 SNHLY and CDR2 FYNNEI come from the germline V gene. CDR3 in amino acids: CASSDGKGQGALEQFF. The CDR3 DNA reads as TGTGCCAGCAGTGACGGTAAGGGACAGGGGGCCCTTGAGCAGTTCTTC.

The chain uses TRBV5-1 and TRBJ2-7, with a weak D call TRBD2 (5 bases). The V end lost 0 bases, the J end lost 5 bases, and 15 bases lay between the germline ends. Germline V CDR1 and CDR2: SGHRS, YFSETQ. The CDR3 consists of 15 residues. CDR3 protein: CASSLASGGRDEQYF. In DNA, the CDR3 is TGCGCCAGCAGCTTGGCCTCAGGTGGGCGGGACGAGCAGTACTTC.

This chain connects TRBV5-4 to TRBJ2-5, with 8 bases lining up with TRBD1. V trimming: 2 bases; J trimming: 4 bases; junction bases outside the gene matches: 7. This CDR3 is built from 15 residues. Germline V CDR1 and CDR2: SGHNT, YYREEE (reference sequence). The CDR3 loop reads CASSLSGTGLETQYF. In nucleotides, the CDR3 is TGTGCCAGCAGCTTATCCGGGACAGGATTAGAGACCCAGTACTTC.

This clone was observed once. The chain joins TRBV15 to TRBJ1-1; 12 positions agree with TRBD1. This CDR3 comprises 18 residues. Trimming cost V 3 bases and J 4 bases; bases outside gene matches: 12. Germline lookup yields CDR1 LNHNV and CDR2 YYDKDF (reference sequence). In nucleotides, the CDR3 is TGTGCCACCAGCAGCGCCTGGGACAGGGGGCAGGTGAGCACTGAAGCTTTCTTT. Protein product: CATSSAWDRGQVSTEAFF.

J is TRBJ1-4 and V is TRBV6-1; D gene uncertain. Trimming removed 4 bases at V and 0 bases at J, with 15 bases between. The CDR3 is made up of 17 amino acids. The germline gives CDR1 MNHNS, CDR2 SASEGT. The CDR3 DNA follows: TGTGCCAGCAGTGGGACCCCGGAGGTGTCAACTAATGAAAAACTGTTTTTT. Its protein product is CASSGTPEVSTNEKLFF.

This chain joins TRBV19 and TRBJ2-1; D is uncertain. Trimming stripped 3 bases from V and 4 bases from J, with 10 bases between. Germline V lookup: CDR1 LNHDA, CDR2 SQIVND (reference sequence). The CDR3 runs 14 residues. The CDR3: CASSMGTIYNEQFF. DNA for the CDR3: TGTGCCAGTAGTATGGGCACCATTTACAATGAGCAGTTCTTC.

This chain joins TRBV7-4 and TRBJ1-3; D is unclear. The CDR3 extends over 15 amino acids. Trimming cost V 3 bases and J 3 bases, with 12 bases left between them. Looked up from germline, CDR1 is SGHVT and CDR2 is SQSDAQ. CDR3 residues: CASSFNLSNGNTIYF. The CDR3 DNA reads TGTGCCAGCAGCTTTAACCTCTCTAATGGAAACACCATATATTTT. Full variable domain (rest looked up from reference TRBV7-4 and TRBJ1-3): GAGVSQSPRYKVAKRGRDVALRCDSISGHVTLYWYRQTLGQGSEVLTYSQSDAQRDKSGRPSGRFSAERPERSVSTLKIQRTEQGDSAVYLCASSFNLSNGNTIYFGEGSWLTVV.

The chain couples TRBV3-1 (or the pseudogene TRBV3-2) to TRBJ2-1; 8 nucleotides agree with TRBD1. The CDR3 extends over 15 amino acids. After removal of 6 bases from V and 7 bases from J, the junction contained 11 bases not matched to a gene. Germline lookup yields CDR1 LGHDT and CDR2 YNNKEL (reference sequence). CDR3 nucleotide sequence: TGTGCCAGCAGGGGATCCGGGACAGGCGTAAATGAGCAGTTCTTC. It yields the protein CASRGSGTGVNEQFF.